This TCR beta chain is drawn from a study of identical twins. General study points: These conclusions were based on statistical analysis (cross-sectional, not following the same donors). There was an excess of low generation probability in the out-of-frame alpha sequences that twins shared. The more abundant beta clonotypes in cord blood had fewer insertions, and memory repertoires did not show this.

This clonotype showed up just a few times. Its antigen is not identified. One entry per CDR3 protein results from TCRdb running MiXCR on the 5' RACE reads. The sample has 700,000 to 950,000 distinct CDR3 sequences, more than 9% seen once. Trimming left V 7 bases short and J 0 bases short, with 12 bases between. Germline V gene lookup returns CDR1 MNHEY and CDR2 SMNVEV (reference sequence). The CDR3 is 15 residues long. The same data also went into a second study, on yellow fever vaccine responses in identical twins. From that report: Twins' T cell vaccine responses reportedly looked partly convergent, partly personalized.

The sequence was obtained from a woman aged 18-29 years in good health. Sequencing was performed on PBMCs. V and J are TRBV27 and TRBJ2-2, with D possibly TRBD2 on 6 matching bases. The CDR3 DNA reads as TGTGCCAGCAAAATAGGCGGGACGAACACCGGGGAGCTGTTTTTT. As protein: CASKIGGTNTGELFF.